The present T cell receptor (beta chain) was sequenced within a study of T cells in Graves' hyperthyroidism and ophthalmopathy. Germline V lookup: CDR1 ENHRY, CDR2 SYGVKD. This CDR3 contains 13 residues. The junction had 8 bases not matched to a gene; V was cut back by 8 bases and J by 5 bases. Amplified TCR beta CDR3 regions came from RNA transcripts. HTBI primers were employed in a first-round RT-PCR of the TCR CDR3. TCRdb reanalysed the multiplex PCR reads using MiXCR and keeps one entry per CDR3 protein. The top ten clones hold around a third of a sample with 350,000 to 400,000 distinct CDR3 sequences, just under 15% of them seen once.

This chain uses TRBV10-3 with TRBJ1-2, with 7 bases aligning to TRBD1. This receptor was identified in a woman in her 30s with Graves' hyperthyroidism. The specimen sequenced was blood. CDR3 nucleotide sequence: TGTGCCATCCGCTTCCAGGGGGATTATGGCTACACCTTC. Amino acids: CAIRFQGDYGYTF.